The clone carrying this T cell receptor beta chain has just one count. What it binds is unknown. This entry is derived from a study of PD-1 blockade in classical Hodgkin lymphoma. The J segment lost 5 bases and the V segment lost 1 base, leaving 6 bases of the junction unmatched. Germline V gene sequence: CDR1 SGHKS, CDR2 YYEKEE (reference sequence). The CDR3 is 15 amino acids. TCRdb's table, derived via immunoSEQ multiplex PCR, lists solely in-frame clones and lacks some. The sample yields about 97,000 clones, over 70% seen once. Regarding the study as a whole: In newly diagnosed patients, baseline TCR diversity was reportedly below that of healthy donors. By cycle point C4D1, TCR diversity had risen significantly in CD4+ cells (but not CD8+ cells).

Brentuximab vedotin exposure varied, and every patient relapsed after autologous stem cell transplantation. Complete response, partial response or progressive disease were the best responses. The clonotype was recovered from a human donor with classical Hodgkin lymphoma. This specimen consisted of peripheral blood mononuclear cells (PBMCs), obtained at baseline. The chain links TRBV5-5 to TRBJ2-7; 10 bases are a match to TRBD1. The CDR3 region is CASSLRRQGADEQYF. In DNA form, the CDR3 reads TGTGCCAGCAGCTTGCGAAGACAGGGGGCCGACGAGCAGTACTTC.